The sequence of this T cell receptor (beta chain) was determined in a study of shared clonotypes between healthy human individuals. For the study at large: The donor pool was made up of two women and three men aged 18 to 49.

With unsorted samples, genomic DNA was obtained from about 90 million PBMCs. The germline V gene has CDR1 SQVTM and CDR2 ANQGSEA. J was trimmed by 6 bases and V by 6 bases; bases with no gene match: 5. This CDR3 is 11 amino acids long. Using immunoSEQ multiplex PCR, the repertoire was profiled, and TCRdb retains in-frame clones only, with some absent. The sample lists about 470,000 clones, about four fifths occurring once. This chain connects TRBV29-1 to TRBJ2-7; 7 nucleotides align to TRBD1. This TCR derives from a woman aged 40 to 50 in good health. Some clones in this sample may be carry-over from other donors' samples. Sequenced: PBMCs. The CDR3, as DNA: TGCAGCGTCCACAAGGGGGCCGAGCAGTACTTC. Translation: CSVHKGAEQYF.